This TCR beta chain was obtained from a study of graft-versus-host responses after intestinal transplantation. This clone is a singleton in its sample. What it binds is not known. Measured with immunoSEQ multiplex PCR; TCRdb has only the in-frame clones, and not every one. The data hold around 64,000 clones, with almost 95% observed a single time. Trimming took off 6 bases at V and 0 bases at J, with 12 bases between the two ends. Germline V gene lookup returns CDR1 MNHNY and CDR2 SVGAGI (reference sequence). The CDR3 has 14 residues. This receptor was taken from a human donor who was the organ donor for an intestinal transplant. V usage is TRBV6-6 and J usage is TRBJ2-7; D is uncertain. Sequencing used unstimulated CD4+ T cells sorted from spleen or lymph node cells, obtained before transplant. CDR3 loop: CASSQPTLSYEQYF. As DNA, the CDR3 is TGTGCCAGCAGCCAACCTACTCTCTCCTACGAGCAGTACTTC.